This record covers a single T cell receptor (beta chain). The target antigen is unknown. The data stem from a study of blood T cells in healthy people across ages. A second PCR, run for roughly 7 to 12 cycles, used a sample-barcoded 5' primer plus a J-beta primer mix. A minimum of 3 million CDR3-containing paired-end reads was obtained for each sample. In TCRdb, the 5' RACE reads were re-called with MiXCR into one record per CDR3 protein. The sample shows about 1,000,000 distinct CDR3 sequences, more than 40% of them seen only once. Broader study findings: Samples with more naive T cells showed higher observed beta diversity.

The CDR3 runs 14 residues. Germline V CDR1 and CDR2: DFQATT, SNEGSKA (reference sequence). V usage is TRBV20-1 and J usage is TRBJ2-1; TRBD2 is a possible D gene (6 bases). Sequencing was done on a sample of blood. This TCR was sampled from a woman aged 55-70 years in good health. CDR3 residues: CRALAQSSYNEQFF. Here the CDR3 DNA reads TGCAGGGCACTAGCTCAGAGCTCCTACAATGAGCAGTTCTTC.